This TCR beta chain was profiled in a study of blood T cell repertoires in COVID-19. This clone was observed at least ten times. The CDR3 extends over 14 amino acids. CDR1 is MNHEY, CDR2 SVGEGT, per germline. V was pared by 0 bases and J by 5 bases, with 7 bases between. In the study's own analysis: Cell counts per sample came from amplifying reference gene primers. Assay: immunoSEQ multiplex PCR; the TCRdb copy retains only in-frame clones and omits some. D and trimming were read from the DNA, whereas the V and J calls and clone size are those reported in that table. The data show roughly 160,000 clones, 79% seen once.

The chain is built from TRBV6-2 or TRBV6-3 and TRBJ2-2; no definite D call. Sequencing input: peripheral blood. The clonotype comes from a woman aged 60 to 75 with COVID-19, enrolled during active disease. The CDR3 coding sequence is TGTGCCAGCAGTTACTCGATGGAGACCGGGGAGCTGTTTTTT. Translating gives CASSYSMETGELFF.